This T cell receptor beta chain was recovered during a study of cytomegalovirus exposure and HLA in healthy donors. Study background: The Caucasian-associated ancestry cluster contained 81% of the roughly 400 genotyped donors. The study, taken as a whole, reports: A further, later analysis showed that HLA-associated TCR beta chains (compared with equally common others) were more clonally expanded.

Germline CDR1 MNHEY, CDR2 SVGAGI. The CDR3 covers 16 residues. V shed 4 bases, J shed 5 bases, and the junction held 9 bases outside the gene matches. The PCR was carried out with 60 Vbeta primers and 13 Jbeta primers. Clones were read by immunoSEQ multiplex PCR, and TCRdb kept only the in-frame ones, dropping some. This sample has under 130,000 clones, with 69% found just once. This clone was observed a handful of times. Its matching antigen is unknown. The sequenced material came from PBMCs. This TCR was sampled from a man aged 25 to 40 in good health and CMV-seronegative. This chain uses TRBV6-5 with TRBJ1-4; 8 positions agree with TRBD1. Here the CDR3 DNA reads TGTGCCAGCAGTTTCTCACCGACAGGGGCGAATGAAAAACTGTTTTTT. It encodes CASSFSPTGANEKLFF.